The T cell receptor (beta chain) described here comes from a study of blood T cells in healthy people across ages. Notes on the study in general: The unsorted PBMCs prevented any conclusive comparison of naive versus antigen-experienced cells. Higher diversity and more naive CD4+ cells were features of long-lived donors, compared to aged donors. TCR beta diversity per million T cells fell roughly linearly with age.

The germline V gene encodes CDR1 LNHNV and CDR2 YYDKDF (reference sequence). Trimming shortened V by 1 base and J by 5 bases, and 13 bases separated the two germline ends. The CDR3 runs 15 residues. Sample-barcoded 5' priming and a J-beta primer mix drove a second PCR of roughly 7 to 11 cycles. TCRdb independently ran MiXCR on the 5' RACE reads; one entry per CDR3 protein. Among about 810,000 distinct CDR3 sequences, under 40% were seen once, and the ten largest hold approximately 12%. Of note for this clonotype: What it recognizes is unknown.

Drawn from each donor were 9 to 10 milliliters of peripheral blood. The TCR sequence derives from a man between 18 and 29 years old in good health. V usage is TRBV15 and J usage is TRBJ2-3; either TRBD1 or TRBD2 may fit D (6 bases each). Specimen: blood. The CDR3, as DNA: TGTGCCACCAGCAGAGCCGGGGGCACCGGAGATACGCAGTATTTT. It translates to CATSRAGGTGDTQYF.